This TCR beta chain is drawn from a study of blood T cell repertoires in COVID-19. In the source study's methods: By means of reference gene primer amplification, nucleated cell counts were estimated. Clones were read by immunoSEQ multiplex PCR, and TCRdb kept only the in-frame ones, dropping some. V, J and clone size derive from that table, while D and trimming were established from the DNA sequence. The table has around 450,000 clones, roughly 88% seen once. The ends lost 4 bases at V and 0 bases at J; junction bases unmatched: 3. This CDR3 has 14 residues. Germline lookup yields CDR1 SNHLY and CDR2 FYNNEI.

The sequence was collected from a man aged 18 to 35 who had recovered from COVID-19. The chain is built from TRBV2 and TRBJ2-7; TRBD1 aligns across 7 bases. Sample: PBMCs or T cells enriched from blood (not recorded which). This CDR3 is CASSAQGSSYEQYF. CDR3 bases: TGTGCCAGCAGTGCACAGGGGAGCTCCTACGAGCAGTACTTC.